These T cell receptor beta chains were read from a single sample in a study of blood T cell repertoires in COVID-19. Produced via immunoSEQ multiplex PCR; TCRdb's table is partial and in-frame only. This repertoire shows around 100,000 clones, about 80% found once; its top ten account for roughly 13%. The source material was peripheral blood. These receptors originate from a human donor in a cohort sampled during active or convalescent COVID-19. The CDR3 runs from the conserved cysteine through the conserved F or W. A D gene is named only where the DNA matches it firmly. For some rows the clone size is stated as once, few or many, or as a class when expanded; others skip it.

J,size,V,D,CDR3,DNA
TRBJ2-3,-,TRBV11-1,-,CASSQQGVADTQYF,TGTGCCAGCAGCCAACAGGGTGTGGCAGATACGCAGTATTTT
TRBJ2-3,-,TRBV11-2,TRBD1,CASSTGTVTDTQYF,TGTGCCAGCTCAACCGGGACAGTAACAGATACGCAGTATTTT
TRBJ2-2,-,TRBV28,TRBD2,CASSFSGGPTGELFF,TGTGCCAGCAGTTTTAGCGGGGGGCCCACCGGGGAGCTGTTTTTT
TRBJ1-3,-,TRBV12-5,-,CASGLRGTNGNTIYF,TGTGCTAGTGGTTTGAGGGGTACTAATGGAAACACCATATATTTT
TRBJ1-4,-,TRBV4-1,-,CASSQVGVGREKLFF,TGCGCCAGCAGCCAAGTGGGAGTGGGGAGAGAAAAACTGTTTTTT
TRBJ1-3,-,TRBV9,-,CASSVDGGGGNTIYF,TGTGCCAGCAGCGTAGACGGGGGAGGCGGAAACACCATATATTTT
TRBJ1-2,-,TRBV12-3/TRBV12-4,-,CASSHRAGYTF,TGTGCCAGCAGTCACAGGGCTGGCTACACCTTC
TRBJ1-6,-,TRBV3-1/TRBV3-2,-,CASSQGGGSSPLHF,TGTGCCAGCAGCCAAGGGGGCGGCTCCTCACCCCTCCACTTT
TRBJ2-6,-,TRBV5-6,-,CASSLASGANVLTF,TGTGCCAGCAGCTTGGCTTCTGGGGCCAACGTCCTGACTTTC
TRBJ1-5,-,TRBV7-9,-,CASSLGQGGQPQHF,TGTGCCAGCAGCTTAGGGCAGGGAGGGCAGCCCCAGCATTTT
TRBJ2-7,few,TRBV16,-,CASSRYRKGMVYEQYF,TGTGCCAGCAGCCGTTACAGGAAGGGCATGGTCTACGAGCAGTACTTC
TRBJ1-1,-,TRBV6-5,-,CASTKMTDGDTEAFF,TGTGCCAGCACCAAAATGACCGACGGGGACACTGAAGCTTTCTTT
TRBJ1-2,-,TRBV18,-,CASSPPFTGSGYTF,TGTGCCAGCTCACCACCGTTCACAGGGTCTGGCTACACCTTC
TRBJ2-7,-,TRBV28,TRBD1,CASRTTGRYEQYF,TGTGCCAGCCGGACGACAGGGCGCTACGAGCAGTACTTC
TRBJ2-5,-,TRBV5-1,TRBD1,CASKYRTGGETQYF,TGCGCCAGCAAGTACCGGACAGGAGGAGAGACCCAGTACTTC
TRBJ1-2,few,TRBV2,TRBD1,CASKGDSVYGYTF,TGTGCCAGCAAGGGGGACAGTGTATATGGCTACACCTTC
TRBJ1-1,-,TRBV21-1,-,CASSKAGLEAFF,TGTGCCAGCAGCAAAGCGGGCCTTGAAGCTTTCTTT
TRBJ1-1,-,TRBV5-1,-,CASSLDRPNTEAFF,TGCGCCAGCAGCTTGGACAGGCCGAACACTGAAGCTTTCTTT
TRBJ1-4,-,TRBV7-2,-,CASSLATGWLTTNEKLFF,TGTGCCAGCAGCTTAGCCACAGGGTGGTTGACAACTAATGAAAAACTGTTTTTT
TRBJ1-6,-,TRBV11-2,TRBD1,CASSFTGTVLDNSPLHF,TGTGCCAGCAGCTTTACCGGGACAGTCCTCGATAATTCACCCCTCCACTTT
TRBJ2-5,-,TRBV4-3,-,CASSQDQGRDQETQYF,TGCGCCAGCAGCCAAGATCAGGGCAGGGACCAAGAGACCCAGTACTTC
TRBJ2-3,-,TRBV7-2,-,CASWFWAGTGGDTQYF,TGTGCCAGCTGGTTTTGGGCAGGGACTGGGGGGGATACGCAGTATTTT
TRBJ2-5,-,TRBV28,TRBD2,CASRATSGGRPSTQYF,TGTGCCAGCAGGGCGACTAGCGGGGGACGCCCGAGCACCCAGTACTTC
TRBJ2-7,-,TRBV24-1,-,CATSEPGVPYEQYF,TGTGCCACCAGTGAACCAGGGGTTCCCTACGAGCAGTACTTC
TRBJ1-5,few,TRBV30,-,CAWSEGQPGNQPQHF,TGTGCCTGGAGTGAAGGACAGCCGGGCAATCAGCCCCAGCATTTT
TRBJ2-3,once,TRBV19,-,CASSSRQKGTDTQYF,TGTGCCAGTAGTTCGCGACAGAAGGGGACAGATACGCAGTATTTT
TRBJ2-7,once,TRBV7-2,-,CASSSWLISYEQYF,TGTGCCAGCAGCTCTTGGCTGATCTCCTACGAGCAGTACTTC
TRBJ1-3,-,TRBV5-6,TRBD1,CASSLVTGAEGNTIYF,TGTGCCAGCAGCTTGGTGACAGGGGCGGAAGGAAACACCATATATTTT
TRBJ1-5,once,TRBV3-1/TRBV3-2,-,CASSQSRNQGWADQPQHF,TGTGCCAGCAGCCAAAGCCGGAATCAGGGGTGGGCGGATCAGCCCCAGCATTTT
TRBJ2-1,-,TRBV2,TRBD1,CASSVAVGTGEDNEQFF,TGTGCCAGCAGCGTAGCCGTCGGGACAGGGGAAGACAATGAGCAGTTCTTC
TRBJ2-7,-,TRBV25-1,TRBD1,CASSPGLGWRQGFWGQYF,TGTGCCAGCAGTCCCGGCCTCGGGTGGAGACAGGGGTTTTGGGGGCAGTACTTC
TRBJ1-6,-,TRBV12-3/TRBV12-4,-,CASRWENSPLHF,TGTGCCAGCAGATGGGAGAATTCACCCCTCCACTTT
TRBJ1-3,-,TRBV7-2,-,CASSSPGVRNTIYF,TGTGCCAGCAGCTCGCCCGGAGTAAGAAACACCATATATTTT
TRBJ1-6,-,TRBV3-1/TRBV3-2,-,CASSIRGNSPLHF,TGTGCCAGCAGCATCCGAGGAAATTCACCCCTCCACTTT
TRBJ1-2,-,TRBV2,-,CASSDPTGPMSSLVINYGYTF,TGTGCCAGCAGTGATCCCACCGGTCCCATGTCAAGCTTGGTTATAAACTATGGCTACACCTTC
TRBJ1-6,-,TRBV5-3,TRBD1,CARSWDRGKVFNSPLHF,TGTGCCAGAAGCTGGGACAGGGGCAAGGTGTTTAATTCACCCCTCCACTTT
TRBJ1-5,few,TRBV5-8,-,CASSLWGEGNQPQHF,TGTGCCAGCAGCTTGTGGGGGGAGGGCAATCAGCCCCAGCATTTT
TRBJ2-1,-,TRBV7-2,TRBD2,CASSLGTFRGGRNEQFF,TGTGCCAGCAGCTTAGGCACTTTCCGGGGGGGCCGAAATGAGCAGTTCTTC
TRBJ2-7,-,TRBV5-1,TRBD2,CASSLEAGIVIDYEQYF,TGCGCCAGCAGCTTGGAAGCGGGGATCGTGATAGACTACGAGCAGTACTTC
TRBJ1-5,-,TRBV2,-,CASSVKGDQPQHF,TGTGCCAGCAGTGTCAAGGGGGATCAGCCCCAGCATTTT
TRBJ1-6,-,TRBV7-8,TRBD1,CASSLVNGQGNSPLHF,TGTGCCAGCAGCTTAGTGAACGGACAGGGTAATTCACCCCTCCACTTT
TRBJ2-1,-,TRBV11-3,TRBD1,CASSLGQSYNEQFF,TGTGCCAGCAGCTTGGGACAGTCCTACAATGAGCAGTTCTTC
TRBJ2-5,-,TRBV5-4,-,CASSYRQRDQETQYF,TGTGCCAGCAGTTATAGACAGCGAGACCAAGAGACCCAGTACTTC
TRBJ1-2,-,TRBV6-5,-,CASQRWRSNYGYTF,TGTGCCAGCCAACGATGGCGGTCTAACTATGGCTACACCTTC
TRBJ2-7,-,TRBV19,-,CASRPQGTYEQYF,TGTGCCAGTAGGCCACAGGGAACCTACGAGCAGTACTTC